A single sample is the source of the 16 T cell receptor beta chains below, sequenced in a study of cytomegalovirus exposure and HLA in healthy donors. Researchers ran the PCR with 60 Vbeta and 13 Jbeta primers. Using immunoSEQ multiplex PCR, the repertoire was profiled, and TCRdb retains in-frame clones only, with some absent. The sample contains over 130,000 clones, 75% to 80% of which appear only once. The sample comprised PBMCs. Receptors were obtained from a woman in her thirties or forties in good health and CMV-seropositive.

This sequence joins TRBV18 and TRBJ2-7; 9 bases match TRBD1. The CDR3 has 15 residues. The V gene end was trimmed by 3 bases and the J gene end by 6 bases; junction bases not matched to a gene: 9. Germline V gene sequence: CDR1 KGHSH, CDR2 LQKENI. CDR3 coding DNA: TGTGCCAGCTCACCGGCTCTACAGGGGGCCTTCGAGCAGTACTTC. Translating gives CASSPALQGAFEQYF.

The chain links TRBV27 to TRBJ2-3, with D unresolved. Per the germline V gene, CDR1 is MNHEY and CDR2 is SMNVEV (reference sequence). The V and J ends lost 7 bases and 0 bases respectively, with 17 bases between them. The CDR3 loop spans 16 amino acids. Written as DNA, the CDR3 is TGTGCCAGCATGTACTGTCTGGAGTTGAGCACAGATACGCAGTATTTT. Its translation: CASMYCLELSTDTQYF.

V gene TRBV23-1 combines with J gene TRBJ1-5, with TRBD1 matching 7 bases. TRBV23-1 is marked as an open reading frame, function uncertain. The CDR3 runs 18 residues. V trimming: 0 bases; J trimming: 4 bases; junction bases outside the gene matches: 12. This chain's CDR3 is CASSQSNREGQLNQPQHF. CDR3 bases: TGCGCCAGCAGTCAATCGAATCGGGAGGGACAGCTGAATCAGCCCCAGCATTTT.

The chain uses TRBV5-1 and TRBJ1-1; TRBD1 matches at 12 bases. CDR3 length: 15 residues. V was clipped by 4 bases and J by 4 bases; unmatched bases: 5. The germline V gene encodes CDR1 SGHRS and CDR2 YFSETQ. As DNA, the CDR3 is TGCGCCAGCAGCACAGGGACAGGGGGCATCACTGAAGCTTTCTTT. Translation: CASSTGTGGITEAFF.

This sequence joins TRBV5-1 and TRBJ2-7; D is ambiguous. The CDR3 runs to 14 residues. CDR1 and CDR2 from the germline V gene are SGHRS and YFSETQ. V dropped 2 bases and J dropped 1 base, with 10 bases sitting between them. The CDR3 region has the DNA TGCGCCAGCAGCTTAGCAGGCAGGTCCTACGAGCAGTACTTC. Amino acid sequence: CASSLAGRSYEQYF.

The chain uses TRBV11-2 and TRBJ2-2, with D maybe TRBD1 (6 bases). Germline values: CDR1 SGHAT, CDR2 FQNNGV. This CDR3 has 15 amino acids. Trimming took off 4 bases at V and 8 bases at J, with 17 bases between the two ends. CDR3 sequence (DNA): TGTGCCAGCAGCTATCTTGGGACATTCCCAGGGGAGCTGTTTTTT. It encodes CASSYLGTFPGELFF.

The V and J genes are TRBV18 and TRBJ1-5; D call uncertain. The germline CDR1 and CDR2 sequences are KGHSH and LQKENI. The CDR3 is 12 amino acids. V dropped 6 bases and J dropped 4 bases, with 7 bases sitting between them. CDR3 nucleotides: TGTGCCAGCTCGTTAGAAAATCAGCCCCAGCATTTT. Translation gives CASSLENQPQHF.

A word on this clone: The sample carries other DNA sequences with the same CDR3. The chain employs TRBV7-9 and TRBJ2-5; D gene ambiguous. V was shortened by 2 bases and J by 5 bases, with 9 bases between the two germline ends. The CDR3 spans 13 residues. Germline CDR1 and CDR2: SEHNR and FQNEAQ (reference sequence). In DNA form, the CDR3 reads TGTGCCAGCAGCTTACCCCGGGTGGAGACCCAGTACTTC. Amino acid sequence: CASSLPRVETQYF.

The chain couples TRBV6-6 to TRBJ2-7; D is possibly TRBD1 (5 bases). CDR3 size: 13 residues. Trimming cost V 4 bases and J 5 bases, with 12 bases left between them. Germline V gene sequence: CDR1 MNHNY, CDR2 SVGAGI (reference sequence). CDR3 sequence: CASSSPGQNEQYF. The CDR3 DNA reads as TGTGCCAGCAGTTCTCCTGGACAAAACGAGCAGTACTTC.

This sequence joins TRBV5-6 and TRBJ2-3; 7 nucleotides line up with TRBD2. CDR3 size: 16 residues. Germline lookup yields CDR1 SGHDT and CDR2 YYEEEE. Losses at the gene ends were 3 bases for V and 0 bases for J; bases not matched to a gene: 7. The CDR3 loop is CASSSSGTYSTDTQYF. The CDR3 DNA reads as TGTGCCAGCAGCTCGAGCGGGACCTATAGCACAGATACGCAGTATTTT.

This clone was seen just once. CDR3 residues: CASGGSNQPQHF. The CDR3 DNA sequence: TGCGCCAGCGGGGGGAGCAATCAGCCCCAGCATTTT. The chain employs TRBV10-1 and TRBJ1-5; possibly TRBD1 for D (5 bases). Germline V gene sequence: CDR1 WNHNN, CDR2 SYGVQD (reference sequence). This CDR3 contains 12 residues. The V end was cut by 8 bases, the J end by 1 base, with 6 bases between.

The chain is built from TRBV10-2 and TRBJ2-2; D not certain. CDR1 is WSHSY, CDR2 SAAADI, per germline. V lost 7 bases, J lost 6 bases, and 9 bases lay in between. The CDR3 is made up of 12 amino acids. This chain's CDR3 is CASKLPAGELFF. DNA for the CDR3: TGCGCCAGCAAACTCCCGGCCGGGGAGCTGTTTTTT.

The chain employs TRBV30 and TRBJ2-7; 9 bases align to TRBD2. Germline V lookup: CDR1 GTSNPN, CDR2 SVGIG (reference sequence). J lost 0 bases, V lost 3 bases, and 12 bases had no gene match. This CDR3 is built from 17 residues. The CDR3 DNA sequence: TGTGCCTGGAGCCCAAGGAGACTAGCGGCCCGCTCCTACGAGCAGTACTTC. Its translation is CAWSPRRLAARSYEQYF.

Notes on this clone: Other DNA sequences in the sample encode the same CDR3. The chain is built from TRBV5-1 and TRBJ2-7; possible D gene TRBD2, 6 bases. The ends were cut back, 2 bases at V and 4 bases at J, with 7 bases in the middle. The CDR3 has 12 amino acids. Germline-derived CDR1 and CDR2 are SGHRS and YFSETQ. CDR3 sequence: CASSFGGYEQYF. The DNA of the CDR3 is TGCGCCAGCAGCTTCGGGGGTTACGAGCAGTACTTC.

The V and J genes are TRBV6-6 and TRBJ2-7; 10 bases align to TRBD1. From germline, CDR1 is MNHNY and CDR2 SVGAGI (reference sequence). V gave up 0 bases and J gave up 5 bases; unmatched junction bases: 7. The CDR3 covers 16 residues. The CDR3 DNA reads TGTGCCAGCAGTTACTCGGTCGGGACAGGGGAGAACGAGCAGTACTTC. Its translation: CASSYSVGTGENEQYF.

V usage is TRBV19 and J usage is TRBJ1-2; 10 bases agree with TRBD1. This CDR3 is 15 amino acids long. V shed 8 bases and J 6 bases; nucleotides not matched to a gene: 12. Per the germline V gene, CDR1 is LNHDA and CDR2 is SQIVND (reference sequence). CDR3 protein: CASRDRGLDSDGYTF. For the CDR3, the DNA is TGTGCCAGTCGAGACAGGGGGCTAGATAGTGATGGCTACACCTTC.